A selection of T cell receptor beta chains follows, all from one sample in a study of patients and donors after allogeneic stem cell transplantation. MiXCR, applied by TCRdb to the RT-PCR reads, yields one record per CDR3 protein. In the table there are about 10,000 distinct CDR3 sequences, approximately 6% of which are singletons. Source material: blood, either unsorted or a sorted T cell fraction (not recorded which). The receptors were sampled from a human donor who was either an allogeneic HSCT recipient or a stem cell or donor lymphocyte infusion donor (not recorded which). It is not recorded whose cells these are; they may come from a transplant donor. Each CDR3 is given with its conserved first and last residue. The D gene is left open where the match is weak. Only part of the rows carry a size: once, few, many, or a class if the clone is expanded.

>many|TRBV5-1|TRBD1|17|TRBJ1-6
CASSLVGQGTRNSPLHF
TGCGCCAGCAGCTTGGTGGGACAGGGAACGCGTAATTCACCCCTCCACTTT
>many|TRBV3-1|NA|13|TRBJ2-1
CASSQDRGNEQFF
TGTGCCAGCAGCCAAGATCGGGGTAATGAGCAGTTCTTC
>many|TRBV18|NA|13|TRBJ2-5
CASSPQNEETQYF
TGTGCCAGCTCGCCCCAAAACGAAGAGACCCAGTACTTC
>few|TRBV19|TRBD2|16|TRBJ2-4
CASSRTSSEPKNIQYF
TGTGCCAGTAGCCGGACTAGTAGTGAACCCAAAAACATTCAGTACTTC
>many|TRBV9|NA|16|TRBJ2-2
CASSAPAGLLTGELFF
TGTGCCAGCAGCGCCCCGGCGGGGTTACTCACCGGGGAGCTGTTTTTT
>NA|TRBV5-4|NA|14|TRBJ2-7
CASSLFGATYEQYF
TGTGCCAGCAGCTTGTTCGGGGCTACCTACGAGCAGTACTTC
>few|TRBV28|NA|16|TRBJ2-3
CASSPPSGANTDTQYF
TGTGCCAGCAGTCCCCCCTCAGGCGCTAACACAGATACGCAGTATTTT
>medium-sized|TRBV5-1|NA|14|TRBJ1-5
CASSLGGGNQPQHF
TGCGCCAGCAGCTTGGGAGGGGGGAATCAGCCCCAGCATTTT
>many|TRBV25-1|NA|15|TRBJ2-5
CASSEYSTGQETQYF
TGTGCCAGCAGTGAATATTCGACAGGCCAAGAGACCCAGTACTTC
>NA|TRBV14|NA|12|TRBJ2-5
CASSQARETQYF
TGTGCCAGCAGCCAGGCCCGTGAGACCCAGTACTTC